This T cell receptor beta chain comes out of a study of cytomegalovirus exposure and HLA in healthy donors. Whole-study context: For the approximately 430 genotyped donors, approximately 83% fell within the Caucasian-associated ancestry cluster. Study observations and caveats: Both high specificity and high sensitivity reportedly marked the classifier's diagnosis of cytomegalovirus status. Later analysis demonstrated an association between a missense DCLRE1C variant and TCR beta V- and J-gene trimming.

Amplification used 60 Vbeta primers and 13 Jbeta primers. Here immunoSEQ multiplex PCR was the method, and the copy in TCRdb shows in-frame clones only, minus some. The sample shows around 130,000 clones, approximately 84% of them seen only once. This CDR3 is 15 amino acids long. Trimming removed 1 base at V and 2 bases at J, with 11 bases between. Germline V lookup: CDR1 SEHNR, CDR2 FQNEAQ (reference sequence). In the case of this clone: The antigen is not known.

Sequencing was performed on PBMCs. The chain combines TRBV7-9 with TRBJ1-1; D ambiguous. The source of this sequence is a boy aged 2 to 10 in good health and CMV-seronegative. The chain's CDR3 is CASSLEGGTNTEAFF. DNA of the CDR3: TGTGCCAGCAGCTTAGAAGGAGGAACAAACACTGAAGCTTTCTTT.